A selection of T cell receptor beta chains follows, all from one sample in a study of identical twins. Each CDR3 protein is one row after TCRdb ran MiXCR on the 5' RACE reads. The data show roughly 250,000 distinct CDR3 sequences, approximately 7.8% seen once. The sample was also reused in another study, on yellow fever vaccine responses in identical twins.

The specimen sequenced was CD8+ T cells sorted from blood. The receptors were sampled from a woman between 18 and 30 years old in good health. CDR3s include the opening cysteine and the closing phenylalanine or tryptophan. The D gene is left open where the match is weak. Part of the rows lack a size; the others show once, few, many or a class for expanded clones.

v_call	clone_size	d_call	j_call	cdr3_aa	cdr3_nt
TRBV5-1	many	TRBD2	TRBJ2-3	CARIAGPAGGDTQYF	TGCGCCAGGATAGCGGGGCCTGCCGGGGGAGATACGCAGTATTTT
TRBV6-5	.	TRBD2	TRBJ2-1	CASSYQGLAGGQVVDEQFF	TGTGCCAGCAGTTACCAGGGACTAGCGGGGGGGCAGGTGGTCGATGAGCAGTTCTTC
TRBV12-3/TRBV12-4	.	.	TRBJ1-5	CASSPPRGQPQHF	TGTGCCAGCAGTCCCCCGAGAGGTCAGCCCCAGCATTTT
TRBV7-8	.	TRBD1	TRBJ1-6	CASSPSGTGNNSPLHF	TGTGCCAGCAGCCCCTCCGGGACAGGGAATAATTCACCCCTCCACTTT
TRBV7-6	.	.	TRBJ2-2	CASLLGAGELFF	TGTGCCAGCTTACTGGGGGCCGGGGAGCTGTTTTTT
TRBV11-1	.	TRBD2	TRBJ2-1	CASTQGTSGSHSPSYNEQFF	TGTGCCAGCACCCAAGGGACTAGCGGGAGCCACTCGCCTTCCTACAATGAGCAGTTCTTC
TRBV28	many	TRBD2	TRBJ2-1	CASSQTLAGVYNEQFF	TGTGCCAGCAGTCAAACCCTAGCGGGGGTCTACAATGAGCAGTTCTTC
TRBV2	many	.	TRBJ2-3	CASSDPQSTVTSTDTQYF	TGTGCCAGCAGCGACCCCCAGTCCACCGTAACTAGCACAGATACGCAGTATTTT
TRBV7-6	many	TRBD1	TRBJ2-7	CASSLDGTASYEQYF	TGTGCCAGCAGCTTAGATGGGACAGCTTCCTACGAGCAGTACTTC
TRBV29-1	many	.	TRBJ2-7	CSVEDRLYEQYF	TGCAGCGTTGAAGACAGACTCTACGAGCAGTACTTC
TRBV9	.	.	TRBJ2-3	CASSGRGGGGTDTQYF	TGTGCCAGCAGCGGAAGAGGGGGAGGGGGGACAGATACGCAGTATTTT
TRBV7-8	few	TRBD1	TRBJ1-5	CASSITGVGSNQPQHF	TGTGCCAGCAGCATAACAGGGGTAGGGAGCAATCAGCCCCAGCATTTT
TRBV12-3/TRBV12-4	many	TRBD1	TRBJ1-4	CASSFTPGQAYEKLFF	TGTGCCAGCAGTTTTACGCCTGGACAGGCCTATGAAAAACTGTTTTTT
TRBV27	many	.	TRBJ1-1	CASSSQGVGTNTEAFF	TGTGCCAGCAGTTCACAGGGCGTGGGGACCAACACTGAAGCTTTCTTT
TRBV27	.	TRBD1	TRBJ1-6	CASSLGGQSSYNSPLHF	TGTGCCAGCAGTTTAGGGGGACAGAGCTCCTATAATTCACCCCTCCACTTT
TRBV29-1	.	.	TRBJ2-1	CSVEDEGARGGFNEQFF	TGCAGCGTTGAAGATGAGGGAGCTAGAGGGGGGTTCAATGAGCAGTTCTTC
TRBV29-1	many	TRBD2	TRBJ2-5	CSVLGLAARETQYF	TGCAGCGTACTGGGACTAGCGGCTCGAGAGACCCAGTACTTC
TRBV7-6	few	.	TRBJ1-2	CASSLVDGVSYTF	TGTGCCAGCAGCTTAGTGGATGGGGTTAGCTACACCTTC
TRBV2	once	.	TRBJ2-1	CASSYYPYNEQFF	TGTGCCAGCAGTTACTATCCCTACAATGAGCAGTTCTTC
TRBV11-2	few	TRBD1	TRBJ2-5	CASSPTGTAQETQYF	TGTGCCAGCAGCCCAACCGGGACAGCTCAAGAGACCCAGTACTTC
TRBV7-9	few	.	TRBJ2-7	CASMGLRGETYEQYF	TGTGCCAGCATGGGACTCCGGGGAGAGACCTACGAGCAGTACTTC
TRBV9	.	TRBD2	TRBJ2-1	CASSARVAGGPWPYNEQFF	TGTGCCAGCAGCGCCCGGGTAGCGGGAGGGCCTTGGCCCTACAATGAGCAGTTCTTC
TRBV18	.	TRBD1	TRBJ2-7	CASSGDRGREQYF	TGTGCCAGCTCAGGGGACAGGGGGCGAGAGCAGTACTTC
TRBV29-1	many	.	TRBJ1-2	CSVEVGVASINYGYTF	TGCAGCGTTGAAGTAGGGGTCGCATCCATTAACTATGGCTACACCTTC
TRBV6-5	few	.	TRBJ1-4	CASSYSGDEKLFF	TGTGCCAGCAGTTATTCCGGTGATGAAAAACTGTTTTTT
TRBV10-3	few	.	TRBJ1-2	CAIYRANYGYTF	TGTGCCATCTACAGGGCCAACTATGGCTACACCTTC
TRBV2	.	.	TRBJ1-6	CASSDLDEGNSPLHF	TGTGCCAGCAGTGATCTGGACGAGGGGAATTCACCCCTCCACTTT
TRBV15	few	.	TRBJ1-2	CATSRDQMITYTF	TGTGCCACCAGCAGAGATCAGATGATAACCTACACCTTC
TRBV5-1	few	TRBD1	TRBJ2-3	CASSLRTGADTQYF	TGCGCCAGCAGCTTGAGGACAGGGGCGGATACGCAGTATTTT
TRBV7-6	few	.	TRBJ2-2	CASSLSAGTNTGELFF	TGTGCCAGCAGCTTAAGCGCGGGGACGAACACCGGGGAGCTGTTTTTT
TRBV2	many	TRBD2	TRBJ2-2	CASSDSGMGNTGELFF	TGTGCCAGCAGCGATAGCGGGATGGGAAACACCGGGGAGCTGTTTTTT
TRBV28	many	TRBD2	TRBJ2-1	CASSPHLAVPTNEQFF	TGTGCCAGCAGTCCCCATCTAGCGGTCCCTACAAATGAGCAGTTCTTC
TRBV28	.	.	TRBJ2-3	CASFTPGTPPPKITDTQYF	TGTGCCAGCTTCACCCCCGGGACTCCCCCCCCCAAGATTACAGATACGCAGTATTTT
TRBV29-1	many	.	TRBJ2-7	CSVGEGYYEQYF	TGCAGCGTTGGTGAGGGGTATTACGAGCAGTACTTC
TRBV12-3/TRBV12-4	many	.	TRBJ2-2	CASSLMGPSRELFF	TGTGCCAGCAGTTTAATGGGTCCTAGCAGGGAGCTGTTTTTT
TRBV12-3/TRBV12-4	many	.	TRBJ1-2	CASSFSNGYTF	TGTGCCAGCAGTTTTTCGAATGGCTACACCTTC
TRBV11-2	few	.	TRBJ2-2	CASSSTSNTGELFF	TGTGCCAGCAGCTCCACGTCGAACACCGGGGAGCTGTTTTTT
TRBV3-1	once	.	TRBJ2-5	CASTQVSGIQETQYF	TGTGCCAGCACCCAAGTGTCCGGAATCCAAGAGACCCAGTACTTC
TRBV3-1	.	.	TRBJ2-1	CASSLGTHNEQFF	TGTGCCAGCAGCCTCGGGACCCACAATGAGCAGTTCTTC
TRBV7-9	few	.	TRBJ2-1	CASGGSSYNEQFF	TGTGCCAGCGGGGGGAGCTCCTACAATGAGCAGTTCTTC
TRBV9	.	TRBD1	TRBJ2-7	CASSVGQGFYEQYF	TGTGCCAGCAGCGTGGGACAGGGCTTCTACGAGCAGTACTTC
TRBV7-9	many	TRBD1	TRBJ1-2	CASSPGQGYGYTF	TGTGCCAGCAGTCCAGGACAGGGGTATGGCTACACCTTC
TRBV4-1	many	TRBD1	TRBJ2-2	CASSRRTGEDGELFF	TGCGCCAGCAGCCGAAGGACAGGGGAGGACGGGGAGCTGTTTTTT
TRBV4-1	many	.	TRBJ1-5	CASSQVGVTQPQHF	TGCGCCAGCAGCCAAGTAGGGGTAACCCAGCCCCAGCATTTT
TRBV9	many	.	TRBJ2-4	CASSTRRGSDIQYF	TGTGCCAGCAGCACTCGCCGGGGGAGTGACATTCAGTACTTC
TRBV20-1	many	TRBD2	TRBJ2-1	CSASTSGIEDEQFF	TGCAGTGCTAGTACTAGCGGGATAGAGGATGAGCAGTTCTTC
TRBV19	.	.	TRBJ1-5	CSRESQPQHF	TGTTCCAGGGAGAGTCAGCCCCAGCATTTT
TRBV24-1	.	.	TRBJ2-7	CATSELDNEQYF	TGTGCCACCAGTGAGCTCGACAACGAGCAGTACTTC
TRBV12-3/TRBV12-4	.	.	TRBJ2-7	CASSLRVREQYF	TGTGCCAGCAGTTTAAGGGTTCGGGAGCAGTACTTC
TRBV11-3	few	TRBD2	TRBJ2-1	CASSLNLISGISNEQFF	TGTGCCAGCAGCTTAAATTTGATTAGCGGGATTTCGAATGAGCAGTTCTTC
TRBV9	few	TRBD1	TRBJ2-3	CASSEGAGGITDTQYF	TGTGCCAGCAGCGAGGGAGCAGGGGGTATCACAGATACGCAGTATTTT
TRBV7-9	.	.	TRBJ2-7	CASSYPNREQYF	TGTGCCAGCAGCTACCCGAATCGCGAGCAGTACTTC
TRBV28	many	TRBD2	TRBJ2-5	CASSLNIDPSGLQETQYF	TGTGCCAGCAGTTTGAACATTGACCCTAGCGGACTACAAGAGACCCAGTACTTC